The source of this TCR beta chain is a study of T-cell reconstitution after alpha-beta-depleted transplantation in children. This clonotype was seen more than once but under ten times. Its antigen is currently unknown. Unmatched junction bases numbered 7, after V lost 3 bases and J lost 10 bases. Germline V gene lookup returns CDR1 SNHLY and CDR2 FYNNEI. CDR3 length: 14 amino acids. Study observations and caveats: It was surviving recipient T cells and thymic progenitors that gave some patients high TCRbeta diversity at day 60. Alpha-beta T cells present about two months after transplant were reported to originate from several hundred expanded graft clones. The main origin of T-cell counts and diversity one year after transplant was newly produced T cells.

Using unique molecular identifiers, the investigators prepared the TCRbeta library. TCRdb recomputed calls from the PCR reads with MiXCR, one row per CDR3 protein. The repertoire has about 870,000 distinct CDR3 sequences, 16% of them found once; the top ten carry just under 5%. J is TRBJ2-1 and V is TRBV2; 9 bases fit TRBD2. The input for sequencing was PBMCs, mostly from graft donor cells, taken 360 days after TCRalphabeta/CD19-depleted stem cell transplant. The sequence came from a male patient younger than 18 who had a stem cell transplant for acute lymphoblastic leukemia, so the T cells may come from the graft donor. The CDR3 region has the DNA TGTGCCAGCAGTGACCTTCGCGGGAGGGGGGAGCAGTTCTTC. Translation gives CASSDLRGRGEQFF.